A selection of T cell receptor beta chains follows, all from one sample in a study of blood T cell repertoires in COVID-19. Sequencing used immunoSEQ multiplex PCR; TCRdb keeps in-frame clones, though not all of them. The sample has more than 100,000 clones, 84% seen once. Sequencing input: PBMCs or T cells enriched from blood (not recorded which). These receptors originate from a woman aged 25 to 39 who had recovered from COVID-19. Each CDR3 is given with its conserved first and last residue. D genes are given only for firm matches. The size entry is marked missing in some rows and otherwise reads once, few, many or a size class.

j_gene: TRBJ1-4
v_gene: TRBV18
d_gene: .
abundance: .
CDR3aa: CASSPRTVATNEKLFF
CDR3nt: TGTGCCAGCTCACCACGCACGGTTGCAACTAATGAAAAACTGTTTTTT

j_gene: TRBJ2-1
v_gene: TRBV15
d_gene: TRBD1
abundance: once
CDR3aa: CATSRDLGQNEQFF
CDR3nt: TGTGCCACCAGCAGAGATCTGGGACAGAATGAGCAGTTCTTC

j_gene: TRBJ2-2
v_gene: TRBV25-1
d_gene: .
abundance: .
CDR3aa: CASMDRKNTGELFF
CDR3nt: TGTGCCAGCATGGACAGAAAGAACACCGGGGAGCTGTTTTTT

j_gene: TRBJ1-5
v_gene: TRBV2
d_gene: .
abundance: .
CDR3aa: CASRQFSNQPQHF
CDR3nt: TGTGCCAGCCGACAGTTTAGCAATCAGCCCCAGCATTTT

j_gene: TRBJ2-3
v_gene: TRBV27
d_gene: TRBD2
abundance: once
CDR3aa: CASSWTGGGDTQYF
CDR3nt: TGTGCCAGCAGTTGGACGGGAGGGGGTGATACGCAGTATTTT

j_gene: TRBJ2-7
v_gene: TRBV21-1
d_gene: .
abundance: once
CDR3aa: CASSRKGDKGNYEQYF
CDR3nt: TGTGCCAGCAGCAGAAAAGGGGACAAAGGGAACTACGAGCAGTACTTC

j_gene: TRBJ2-7
v_gene: TRBV5-4
d_gene: TRBD1
abundance: .
CDR3aa: CASSPSPGQGYEQYF
CDR3nt: TGTGCCAGCAGCCCCAGCCCGGGACAGGGGTACGAGCAGTACTTC

j_gene: TRBJ1-2
v_gene: TRBV5-1
d_gene: .
abundance: once
CDR3aa: CASSLNRVLGYTF
CDR3nt: TGCGCCAGCAGCTTAAACAGGGTCTTGGGCTACACCTTC

j_gene: TRBJ1-5
v_gene: TRBV6-5
d_gene: .
abundance: .
CDR3aa: CASRDAGTSNQPQHF
CDR3nt: TGTGCCAGCAGAGATGCCGGGACAAGCAATCAGCCCCAGCATTTT

j_gene: TRBJ2-1
v_gene: TRBV19
d_gene: TRBD2
abundance: .
CDR3aa: CASSIAGRGNEQFF
CDR3nt: TGTGCCAGTAGTATTGCGGGGAGGGGCAATGAGCAGTTCTTC

j_gene: TRBJ2-3
v_gene: TRBV5-6
d_gene: .
abundance: .
CDR3aa: CASSIPGSLDTDTQYF
CDR3nt: TGTGCCAGCAGCATTCCCGGGAGTTTGGACACAGATACGCAGTATTTT

j_gene: TRBJ1-1
v_gene: TRBV28
d_gene: .
abundance: .
CDR3aa: CASSLEARIEAFF
CDR3nt: TGTGCCAGCAGTTTAGAGGCAAGGATTGAAGCTTTCTTT

j_gene: TRBJ2-2
v_gene: TRBV18
d_gene: TRBD2
abundance: .
CDR3aa: CASSPAGGNTGELFF
CDR3nt: TGTGCCAGCTCACCAGCGGGAGGGAACACCGGGGAGCTGTTTTTT

j_gene: TRBJ1-6
v_gene: TRBV20-1
d_gene: TRBD1
abundance: .
CDR3aa: CSASIRGLVNSPLHF
CDR3nt: TGCAGTGCTAGTATCAGGGGGCTAGTTAATTCACCCCTCCACTTT

j_gene: TRBJ2-5
v_gene: TRBV25-1
d_gene: TRBD1
abundance: .
CDR3aa: CASSQNRGTGGETQYF
CDR3nt: TGTGCCAGCAGCCAAAACCGCGGGACAGGGGGAGAGACCCAGTACTTC

j_gene: TRBJ2-2
v_gene: TRBV11-2
d_gene: .
abundance: .
CDR3aa: CASSLVRSNTGELFF
CDR3nt: TGTGCCAGCAGCTTAGTAAGGAGCAACACCGGGGAGCTGTTTTTT

j_gene: TRBJ2-1
v_gene: TRBV6-4
d_gene: TRBD2
abundance: once
CDR3aa: CASRQRTSGGGGEQFF
CDR3nt: TGTGCCAGCAGGCAACGGACTAGCGGAGGGGGTGGTGAGCAGTTCTTC

j_gene: TRBJ2-3
v_gene: TRBV6-2/TRBV6-3
d_gene: TRBD2
abundance: .
CDR3aa: CASSLTSGSTDTQYF
CDR3nt: TGTGCCAGCAGTCTGACTAGCGGAAGCACAGATACGCAGTATTTT

j_gene: TRBJ2-7
v_gene: TRBV21-1
d_gene: .
abundance: .
CDR3aa: CASSKGGGLFSSHEQYF
CDR3nt: TGTGCCAGCAGCAAAGGGGGAGGCCTATTTTCGTCCCACGAGCAGTACTTC

j_gene: TRBJ1-2
v_gene: TRBV7-9
d_gene: TRBD1
abundance: .
CDR3aa: CASSPPDRGKAEYTF
CDR3nt: TGTGCCAGCAGCCCCCCGGACAGGGGGAAAGCAGAGTACACCTTC

j_gene: TRBJ2-7
v_gene: TRBV5-1
d_gene: TRBD1
abundance: .
CDR3aa: CASSWRDRVHEQYF
CDR3nt: TGCGCCAGCAGCTGGCGGGACAGGGTGCACGAGCAGTACTTC

j_gene: TRBJ2-1
v_gene: TRBV7-6
d_gene: .
abundance: .
CDR3aa: CASSFSRGTYNEQFF
CDR3nt: TGTGCCAGCAGCTTTAGTAGGGGGACATACAATGAGCAGTTCTTC